The rows below give T cell receptor beta chains drawn from one sample of a study of lymphopenia after photon versus proton radiotherapy. Only in-frame clones appear in the TCRdb table, and some are missing; sequencing was by immunoSEQ multiplex PCR. The table has some 29,000 clones, 81% seen once. Material: peripheral blood, obtained from a patient treated with photon-based radiotherapy. The receptors were gathered from a man aged 50 or older with gastric cancer. The CDR3 runs from the conserved cysteine through the conserved F or W. The D gene is left open where the match is weak. Expanded clones are given a class, and other clones once, few, many or no size at all.

17	.	TRBV27	TRBJ1-6	.	TGTGCCAGCAGTCCTCAGTGGAGAAGCTCCTATAATTCACCCCTCCACTTT	CASSPQWRSSYNSPLHF
11	.	TRBV10-3	TRBJ2-7	.	TGTGCCGCCCAGGGGACCTACGAGCAGTACTTC	CAAQGTYEQYF
16	.	TRBV12-2	TRBJ1-4	.	TGTGCAAGTCGCTTTAGATCTGGGGGGACTAATGAAAAACTGTTTTTT	CASRFRSGGTNEKLFF
11	.	TRBV25-1	TRBJ1-1	.	TGTGCCAGCAGTTGGGGATCTGAAGCTTTCTTT	CASSWGSEAFF
14	TRBD1	TRBV18	TRBJ1-6	.	TGTGCCAGCTCACCCCAGGGGGGTAATTCACCCCTCCACTTT	CASSPQGGNSPLHF
15	TRBD1	TRBV19	TRBJ2-5	.	TGTGCCAGCAGGGCGGAGACAGGGGTGAGAGAGACCCAGTACTTC	CASRAETGVRETQYF
12	.	TRBV12-5	TRBJ2-5	.	TGTGCTAGTGGCCCCTCTTGGGAGACCCAGTACTTC	CASGPSWETQYF
15	.	TRBV30	TRBJ1-1	.	TGTGCCTGGAGGGCCTCAAGGGTCTCGAACACTGAAGCTTTCTTT	CAWRASRVSNTEAFF
14	.	TRBV11-1	TRBJ1-1	few	TGTGCCAGCAGCCCCCCACAGGGATACACTGAAGCTTTCTTT	CASSPPQGYTEAFF
14	.	TRBV30	TRBJ2-3	once	TGTGCCTGGAGTCCCGGGGGAAGCGCAGATACGCAGTATTTT	CAWSPGGSADTQYF
16	TRBD1	TRBV7-6	TRBJ2-1	.	TGTGCCAGCAGCCCGACAGGGGGAGCAACCTACAATGAGCAGTTCTTC	CASSPTGGATYNEQFF
14	.	TRBV7-8	TRBJ2-5	.	TGTGCCAGCAGCTACACGGGCCCCAGGGAGACCCAGTACTTC	CASSYTGPRETQYF
12	.	TRBV11-2	TRBJ2-1	once	TGTGCCAGCAGCCACGGTGGAAATGAGCAGTTCTTC	CASSHGGNEQFF
15	TRBD1	TRBV9	TRBJ1-3	once	TGTGCCAGCAGCCCCGAGACAGGGTATGGAAACACCATATATTTT	CASSPETGYGNTIYF
15	.	TRBV19	TRBJ2-3	.	TGTGCCAGTAGTACGCCGGGGCTAGGCACAGATACGCAGTATTTT	CASSTPGLGTDTQYF
15	TRBD1	TRBV19	TRBJ1-4	.	TGTGCCAGTAGTCTTACCCCCGGGACAGGGGGACGGCTGTTTTTT	CASSLTPGTGGRLFF
12	.	TRBV11-3	TRBJ2-5	.	TGTGCCAGCAGCTTGAACGGGGAGACCCAGTACTTC	CASSLNGETQYF
17	.	TRBV14	TRBJ2-5	.	TGTGCCAGCAGCCCTGGGATGTCCCGGCAGTACCAAGAGACCCAGTACTTC	CASSPGMSRQYQETQYF
14	.	TRBV5-1	TRBJ1-1	.	TGCGCCAGCAGCTCCACAGGTGGGGGGACTGAAGCTTTCTTT	CASSSTGGGTEAFF
14	.	TRBV10-2	TRBJ2-1	.	TGCGCCAGCAGTGACCGAGCCATCAACAATGAGCAGTTCTTC	CASSDRAINNEQFF
17	TRBD2	TRBV9	TRBJ2-5	.	TGTGCCAGCAGCCCCGGGACTAGCGGGGTTTGGAGTGAGACCCAGTACTTC	CASSPGTSGVWSETQYF
16	TRBD1	TRBV14	TRBJ1-1	.	TGTGCCAGCAGCCAAGATCCCCGGACAGGGTACACTGAAGCTTTCTTT	CASSQDPRTGYTEAFF
11	TRBD1	TRBV14	TRBJ2-1	.	TGTGCCAGCAGCCCCGGACAGGTTTTGTTCTTC	CASSPGQVLFF
14	.	TRBV5-1	TRBJ1-1	.	TGCGCCAGCCGGCCCTCAGGAGTTGACACTGAAGCTTTCTTT	CASRPSGVDTEAFF
18	TRBD1	TRBV5-1	TRBJ1-5	.	TGCGCCAGCAGCTTGGAACCCCCTGGACAGGATAGCAATCAGCCCCAGCATTTT	CASSLEPPGQDSNQPQHF
17	.	TRBV7-2	TRBJ2-1	.	TGTGCCAGCAGCCAGGGCCCGGGTAGAAGCTCCTACAATGAGCAGTTCTTC	CASSQGPGRSSYNEQFF
13	.	TRBV11-2	TRBJ2-1	.	TGTGCCAGCAGCTTAGGCTACCGCAATGAGCAGTTCTTC	CASSLGYRNEQFF
17	.	TRBV18	TRBJ1-1	.	TGTGCCAGCTCACGGGAGAGGGGGAATTTTATGAACACTGAAGCTTTCTTT	CASSRERGNFMNTEAFF
16	TRBD1	TRBV19	TRBJ1-3	.	TGTGCCAGTAGTAGACAGGGGATCTCCTCTGGAAACACCATATATTTT	CASSRQGISSGNTIYF
14	.	TRBV9	TRBJ2-3	.	TGTGCCAGCAGCCGCCAGTCTAGCACAGATACGCAGTATTTT	CASSRQSSTDTQYF
15	TRBD1	TRBV15	TRBJ2-2	few	TGTGCCACCAGCAGAAAGGACAGGGTTGCCGGGGAGCTGTTTTTT	CATSRKDRVAGELFF
15	TRBD2	TRBV6-4	TRBJ2-3	.	TGTGCCAGCAGTGACTCGGGGGGGGGAACAGATACGCAGTATTTT	CASSDSGGGTDTQYF
14	TRBD1	TRBV7-2	TRBJ1-6	.	TGTGCCAGCAGCTTTTTGGGACAGAATTCACCCCTCCACTTT	CASSFLGQNSPLHF
13	.	TRBV7-7	TRBJ2-5	.	TGTGCCAGCAGCTCGGGGGCATCTGAGACCCAGTACTTC	CASSSGASETQYF
18	TRBD2	TRBV7-2	TRBJ2-5	.	TGTGCCAGCAGCTTATCCCCCCGGGGCGGGGGATATCAAGAGACCCAGTACTTC	CASSLSPRGGGYQETQYF
14	.	TRBV7-8	TRBJ2-7	.	TGTGCCAGCAGCTTAGTTCTTAGCTCCTACGAGCAGTACTTC	CASSLVLSSYEQYF
14	.	TRBV9	TRBJ1-4	.	TGTGCCAGCAGCTTAGCCTATGGCGGTGAAAAACTGTTTTTT	CASSLAYGGEKLFF
17	.	TRBV4-1	TRBJ2-3	.	TGCGCCAGCAGCCCCCTCTCCCTGGCTACTAGCACAGATACGCAGTATTTT	CASSPLSLATSTDTQYF
14	.	TRBV7-8	TRBJ1-2	once	TGTGCCAGCAGCTCGATTTTGGGGGGCTATGGCTACACCTTC	CASSSILGGYGYTF
15	.	TRBV5-5	TRBJ1-5	.	TGTGCCAGCAGCTTGGCTCCGCAATTCAATCAGCCCCAGCATTTT	CASSLAPQFNQPQHF
12	.	TRBV7-6	TRBJ1-4	.	TGCGCCAGCAGCCAGGTTAATGAAAAACTGTTTTTT	CASSQVNEKLFF
11	TRBD1	TRBV5-1	TRBJ2-7	.	TGCGCCAGCAGCGCAGGGGGCGAGCAGTACTTC	CASSAGGEQYF
14	TRBD1	TRBV2	TRBJ1-2	.	TGTGCCAGGGGGACAGGGGTAAAGAACTATGGCTACACCTTC	CARGTGVKNYGYTF
14	TRBD1	TRBV9	TRBJ1-1	.	TGTGCCAGCAGCGCACGACAGGGGAACACTGAAGCTTTCTTT	CASSARQGNTEAFF